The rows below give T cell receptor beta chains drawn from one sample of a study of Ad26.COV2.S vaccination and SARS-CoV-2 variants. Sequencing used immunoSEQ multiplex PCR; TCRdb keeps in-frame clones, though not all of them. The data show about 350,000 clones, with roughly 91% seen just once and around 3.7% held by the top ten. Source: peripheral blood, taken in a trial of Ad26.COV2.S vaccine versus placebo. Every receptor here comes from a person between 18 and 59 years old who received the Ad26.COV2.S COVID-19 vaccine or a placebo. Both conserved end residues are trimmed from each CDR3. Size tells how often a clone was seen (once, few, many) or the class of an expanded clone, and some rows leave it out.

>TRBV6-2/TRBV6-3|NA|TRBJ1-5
ASSSTERKQPQH
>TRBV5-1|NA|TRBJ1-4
ASSPGTGYNEKLF
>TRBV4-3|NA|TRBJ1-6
ASSQDGTGESPLH
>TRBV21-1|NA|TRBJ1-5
ASSRTRQMGQPQH
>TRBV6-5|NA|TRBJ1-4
ASSRSDRVGEKLF
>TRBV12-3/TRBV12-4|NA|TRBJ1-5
ASSLEVGPQH
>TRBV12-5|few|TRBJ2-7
ASGLPPGQSEQY
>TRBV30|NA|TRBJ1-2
AWTPGGGGYGYT
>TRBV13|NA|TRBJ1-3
ASSLTTSSGNTIY
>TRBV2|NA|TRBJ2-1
ASSASGANEQF
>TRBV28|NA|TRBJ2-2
ASSPVMGSTGELF
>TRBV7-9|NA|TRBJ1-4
ASSLSSLGANEKLF
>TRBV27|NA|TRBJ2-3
ASSLVTSGGPGATDTQY
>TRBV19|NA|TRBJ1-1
ASSIALNSGVSEAF
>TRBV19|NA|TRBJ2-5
ASSPRWLAGGETQY
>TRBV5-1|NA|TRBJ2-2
ASSLDRETGELF
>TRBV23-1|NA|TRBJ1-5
ASSQFRARGVGNQPQH
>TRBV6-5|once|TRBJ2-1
ASSYTGGSYNEQF
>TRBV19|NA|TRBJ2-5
ASSPSPGSQY
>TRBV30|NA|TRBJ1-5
AWSGTGGYQPQH
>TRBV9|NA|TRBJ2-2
ASSVTSGELF
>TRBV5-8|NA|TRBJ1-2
ASSFGGNYGYT
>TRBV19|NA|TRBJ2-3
ASSIKRDYNTDTQY
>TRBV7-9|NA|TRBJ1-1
ASRPLGGRNMNTEAF
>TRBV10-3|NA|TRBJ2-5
ATRDERGGETQY
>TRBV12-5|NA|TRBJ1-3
ASGSRPSANSSGNTIY
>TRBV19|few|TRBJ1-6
ASNKQGRNSPLH
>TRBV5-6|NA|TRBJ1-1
ASSLAGNTEAF
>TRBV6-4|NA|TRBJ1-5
ASSDSEGNQPQH
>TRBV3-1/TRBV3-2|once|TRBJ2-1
ASSQDHDSYNEQF
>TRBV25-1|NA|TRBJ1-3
ASSGVGGAFSSGNTIY
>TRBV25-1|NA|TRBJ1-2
ASSEGPYDGYT
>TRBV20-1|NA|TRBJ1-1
SASVVFTGGRSEAF
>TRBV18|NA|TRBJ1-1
ASSPGTGFNTEAF
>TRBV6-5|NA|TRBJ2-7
ASSYVEGAHEQY
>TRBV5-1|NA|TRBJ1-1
ASSLQRTKNTEAF
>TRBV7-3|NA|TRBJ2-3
ASSPGQFTDTQY
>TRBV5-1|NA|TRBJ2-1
ASIDDKDEQF
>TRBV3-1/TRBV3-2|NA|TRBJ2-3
ASSQVGDREPTDTQY
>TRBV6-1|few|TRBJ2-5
ASSVGTGMGQETQY
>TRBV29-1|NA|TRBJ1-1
SGIQGPRAF
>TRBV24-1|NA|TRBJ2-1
ATSAIGSSYNEQF
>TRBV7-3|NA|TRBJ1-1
ASSQGANTEAF
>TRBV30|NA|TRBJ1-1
AWKIPGQRNTEAF
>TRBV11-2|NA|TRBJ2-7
ASSFSGVGEQY
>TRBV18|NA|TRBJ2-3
ASSPRAGDTDTQY